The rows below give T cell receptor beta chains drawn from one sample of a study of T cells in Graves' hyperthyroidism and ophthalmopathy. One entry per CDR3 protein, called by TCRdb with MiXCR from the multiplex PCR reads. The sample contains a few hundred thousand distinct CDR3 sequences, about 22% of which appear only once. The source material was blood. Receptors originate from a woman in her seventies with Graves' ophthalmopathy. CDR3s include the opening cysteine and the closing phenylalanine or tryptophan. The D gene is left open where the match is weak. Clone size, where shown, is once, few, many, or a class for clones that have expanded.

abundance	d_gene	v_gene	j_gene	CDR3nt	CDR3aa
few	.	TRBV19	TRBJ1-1	TGTGCCAGTAGTACAGGGACACCTCAAAGTGAAGCTTTCTTT	CASSTGTPQSEAFF
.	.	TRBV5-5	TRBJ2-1	TGTGCCAGCAGCTTGGGGGACCAGCTCAATGAGCAGTTCTTC	CASSLGDQLNEQFF
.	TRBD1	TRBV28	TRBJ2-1	TGTGCCAGCAGTTTAGTGGGGGGGGACAGGGGCCACAATGAGCAGTTCTTC	CASSLVGGDRGHNEQFF
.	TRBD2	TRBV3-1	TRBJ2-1	TGTGCCAGCAGCCAAGATAAACTAGCGGGAGGGATTGAGCAGTTCTTC	CASSQDKLAGGIEQFF
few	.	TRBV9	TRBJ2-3	TGTGCCAGCAGCGTAGCGGTCCGGGAGCCGCTACGGGATACGCAGTATTTT	CASSVAVREPLRDTQYF
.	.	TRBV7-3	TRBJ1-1	TGTGCCAGCAGCTTAGACAGAGTCATGAACACTGAAGCTTTCTTT	CASSLDRVMNTEAFF
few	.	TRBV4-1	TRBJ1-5	TGCGCCAGCAGCCAACGAATTATTGCAGATAACCAGCCCCAGCATTTT	CASSQRIIADNQPQHF
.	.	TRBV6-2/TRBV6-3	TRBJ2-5	TGTGCCAGCAGTCCTCTCAAAGAGACCCAGTACTTC	CASSPLKETQYF
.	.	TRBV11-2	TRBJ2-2	TGTGCCAGCAGCTCGAGTCCCGGACTAACGAACGCCGGGGAGCTGTTTTTT	CASSSSPGLTNAGELFF
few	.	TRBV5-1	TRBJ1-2	TGCGCCACCCCTTTTGGCAGGGAGAATGGCTACACCTTC	CATPFGRENGYTF
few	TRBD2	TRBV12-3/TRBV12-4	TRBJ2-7	TGTGCCAGCAGTTTAGGACTAGCGGGGACCTTTTCCTACGAGCAGTACTTC	CASSLGLAGTFSYEQYF
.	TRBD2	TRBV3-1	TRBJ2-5	TGTGCCAGCCGGGACTACCAGACCCAGTACTTC	CASRDYQTQYF
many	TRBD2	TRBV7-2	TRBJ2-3	TGTGCCAGCAGCTTAGCTAGCGGGTCCTTCACAGATACGCAGTATTTT	CASSLASGSFTDTQYF
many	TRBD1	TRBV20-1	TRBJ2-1	TGCAGCGGGACAGGGGGCAAGTCTCACAATGAGCAGTTCTTC	CSGTGGKSHNEQFF
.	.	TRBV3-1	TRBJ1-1	TGTGCCAGCAGCCAAGGGGGGCTCGAGAACACTGAAGCTTTCTTT	CASSQGGLENTEAFF
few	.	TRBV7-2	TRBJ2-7	TGTGCCAGCAGCGACCGGAGGGGCACCTACGAGCAGTACTTC	CASSDRRGTYEQYF
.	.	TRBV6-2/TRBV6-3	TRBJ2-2	TGTGCCGGCAGTTTTCCACAGGGAGACACCGGGGAGCTGTTTTTT	CAGSFPQGDTGELFF
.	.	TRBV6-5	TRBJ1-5	TGTGCCAGCAGTTACCCAGTAACAGGGACCCAGCATTTT	CASSYPVTGTQHF